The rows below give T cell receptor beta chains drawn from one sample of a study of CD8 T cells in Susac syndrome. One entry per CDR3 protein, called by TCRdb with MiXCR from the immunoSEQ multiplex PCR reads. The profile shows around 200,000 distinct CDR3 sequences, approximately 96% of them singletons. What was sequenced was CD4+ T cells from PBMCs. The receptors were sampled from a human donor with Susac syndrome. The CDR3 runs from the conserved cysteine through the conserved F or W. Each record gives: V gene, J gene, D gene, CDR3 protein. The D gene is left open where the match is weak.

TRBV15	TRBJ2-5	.	CATSRVGGETQYF
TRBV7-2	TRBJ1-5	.	CASSVGLQGRQPQHF
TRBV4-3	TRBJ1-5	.	CASSQDPDQPQHF
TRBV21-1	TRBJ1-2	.	CASRSRDSRNYGYTF
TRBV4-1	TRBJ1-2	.	CASSQDGSRNYGYTF
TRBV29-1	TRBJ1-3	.	CSAQGGNTIYF
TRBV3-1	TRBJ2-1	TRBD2	CATSRLAGSNEQFF
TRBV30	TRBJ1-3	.	CAWSVLDYSGNTIYF
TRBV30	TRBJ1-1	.	CAWRSVSNTEAFF
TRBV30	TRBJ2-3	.	CAWGSSDTQYF
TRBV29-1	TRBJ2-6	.	CSVEDRRGTSGANVLTF
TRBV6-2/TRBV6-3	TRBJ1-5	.	CASSLGGPQHF
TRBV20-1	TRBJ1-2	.	CSAIQAGRNYGYTF
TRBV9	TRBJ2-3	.	CASSVVGGGLVTTDTQYF
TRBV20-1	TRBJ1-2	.	CSARDLYGYTF
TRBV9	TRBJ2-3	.	CASSVGRVTDTQYF
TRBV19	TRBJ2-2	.	CASPWRPNTGELFF
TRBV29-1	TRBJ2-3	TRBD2	CSAGLAVDTQYF
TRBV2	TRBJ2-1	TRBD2	CASSVTSGGRNEQFF
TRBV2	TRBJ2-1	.	CASSERGSSYNEQFF
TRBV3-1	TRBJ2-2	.	CASSQDHGELFF
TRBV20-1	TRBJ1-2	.	CSARAGSPQGNYGYTF
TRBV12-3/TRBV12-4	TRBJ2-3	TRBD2	CASKSKGLAGTTSTDTQYF
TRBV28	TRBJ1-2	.	CASSLGMRGYTF
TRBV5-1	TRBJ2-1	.	CASSQLGGIDEQFF